This passage covers 17 T cell receptor beta chains from one sample sequenced in a study of T cells in Graves' hyperthyroidism and ophthalmopathy. Amplified regions were TCR beta CDR3 sequences from RNA transcripts. When the TCR CDR3 underwent first-round RT-PCR, the HTBI primer set was used. A single record per CDR3 protein comes from TCRdb applying MiXCR to the multiplex PCR reads. The data contain hundreds of thousands of distinct CDR3 sequences, 14% to 15% of them seen just once; the ten biggest clones take up around 4.5%. The sample comprised blood. Every receptor here comes from a woman in her thirties or forties with Graves' ophthalmopathy.

This clonotype was seen repeatedly, ten times or more. The chain has TRBV28 and TRBJ2-7, with a tentative D call TRBD2 (5 bases). The V gene's germline CDR1 is MDHEN and CDR2 SYDVKM. V dropped 6 bases and J dropped 0 bases, with 21 bases sitting between them. The CDR3 sequence is 17 residues long. The CDR3 protein is CASSIMVGSGSSYEQYF. Here the CDR3 DNA reads TGTGCCAGCAGCATTATGGTTGGGAGCGGTTCCTCCTACGAGCAGTACTTC.

There are many counts of this clonotype. The chain is built from TRBV6-5 and TRBJ1-3; the D gene is possibly TRBD1 (5 bases). This CDR3 contains 17 residues. V shed 0 bases and J shed 2 bases, with 14 bases lying between them. In germline, CDR1 is MNHEY, CDR2 SVGAGI. Written as DNA, the CDR3 is TGTGCCAGCAGTTACTCGGGAAGGGACTACGCTGGAAACACCATATATTTT. It is translated as CASSYSGRDYAGNTIYF.

This clonotype appeared many times. The J gene is TRBJ2-7, the V gene TRBV4-1; D possibly matches TRBD1 or TRBD2 (6 bases each). V lost 3 bases and J lost 4, with 13 bases in between. This CDR3 is 14 amino acids long. Germline values: CDR1 MGHRA, CDR2 YSYEKL. The chain's CDR3 is CASSQPGGEYEQYF. CDR3 bases: TGCGCCAGCAGCCAGCCCGGGGGCGAGTACGAGCAGTACTTC.

In this sample, this clonotype turned up many times. The rearrangement uses TRBV7-2 and TRBJ2-5; maybe TRBD2 (6 bases). The CDR3 is made up of 13 amino acids. In germline, CDR1 is SGHTA, CDR2 FQGNSA. Trimming took off 5 bases at V and 5 bases at J, with 12 bases between the two ends. Written as DNA, the CDR3 is TGTGCCAGCAGCGGCCTTGGGGGGGAGACCCAGTACTTC. It translates to CASSGLGGETQYF. The full variable domain, rest sourced from reference TRBV7-2 and TRBJ2-5, is GAGVSQSPSNKVTEKGKDVELRCDPISGHTALYWYRQSLGQGLEFLIYFQGNSAPDKSGLPSDRFSAERTGGSVSTLTIQRTQQEDSAVYLCASSGLGGETQYFGPGTRLLVL.

The J gene is TRBJ2-2, the V gene TRBV18; D gene ambiguous. Germline assignment: CDR1 KGHSH and CDR2 LQKENI. V was trimmed by 4 bases and J by 3 bases, leaving 9 bases between them. The CDR3 length is 14 residues. This CDR3 is CASSRPGDTGELFF. Written as DNA, the CDR3 is TGTGCCAGCTCACGGCCAGGCGACACCGGGGAGCTGTTTTTT. Full variable domain (outside the CDR3, taken from reference TRBV18 and TRBJ2-2): NAGVMQNPRHLVRRRGQEARLRCSPMKGHSHVYWYRQLPEEGLKFMVYLQKENIIDESGMPKERFSAEFPKEGPSILRIQQVVRGDSAAYFCASSRPGDTGELFFGEGSRLTVL.

This clonotype has only a few counts. This chain links TRBV5-1 with TRBJ2-2; D is possibly TRBD2 (6 bases). V lost 3 bases and J 2 bases, leaving 14 bases between the germline ends. This CDR3 has 16 amino acids. Germline V lookup: CDR1 SGHRS, CDR2 YFSETQ. CDR3 sequence (DNA): TGCGCCAGCAGCTGGGCAGGTAGCGGAAACACCGGGGAGCTGTTTTTT. This gives the protein CASSWAGSGNTGELFF.

J is TRBJ1-2 and V is TRBV30; 7 bases agree with TRBD1. The CDR3 loop spans 15 amino acids. CDR1 GTSNPN and CDR2 SVGIG come from the germline V gene (reference sequence). The trim removed 5 bases at V and 4 bases at J, leaving 13 bases unmatched. DNA of the CDR3: TGTGCCTGGGATCCCCGGGACAGTGACATCTATGGCTACACCTTC. Translated: CAWDPRDSDIYGYTF.

This chain uses TRBV11-2 with TRBJ1-1; D might be TRBD1 (6 bases). Trimming pared 1 base from V and 0 bases from J, leaving 12 bases between. CDR1 is SGHAT and CDR2 is FQNNGV in the germline V gene. The CDR3 is 16 residues long. The CDR3 loop is CASSLGGALMNTEAFF. CDR3 bases: TGTGCCAGCAGCTTAGGGGGGGCCCTAATGAACACTGAAGCTTTCTTT.

Remarks on this clonotype: A read error may account for a junction end that differs from germline. CDR3 bases: TGTGCCAGCAGATTCGGACAGCTCACCGGGAAGCTGTTTTTT. Its protein product is CASRFGQLTGKLFF. The gene calls are TRBV9 and TRBJ2-2; D may be TRBD1 (6 bases). This CDR3 is built from 14 residues. Per germline, CDR1 SGDLS and CDR2 YYNGEE.

This clonotype was observed a handful of times. The chain uses TRBV7-3 and TRBJ1-5; D call uncertain. The CDR3 has 13 residues. CDR1 is SGHTA, CDR2 FQGTGA, per germline. V gave up 1 base and J gave up 4 bases, with 5 bases separating them. This CDR3 is CASSLSQNQPQHF. CDR3 DNA: TGTGCCAGCAGCTTAAGCCAGAATCAGCCCCAGCATTTT.

This clonotype was recorded at least ten times. The chain links TRBV30 to TRBJ2-5; 12 bases are a match to TRBD2. The CDR3 has 14 residues. The junction had 11 bases not matched to a gene; V was cut back by 5 bases and J by 10 bases. CDR1 is GTSNPN and CDR2 is SVGIG in the germline V gene (reference sequence). CDR3: CAWGGLAGLGVQYF. Written as DNA, the CDR3 is TGTGCCTGGGGCGGACTAGCGGGGCTAGGGGTCCAGTACTTC.

This clonotype was detected many times. The chain uses TRBV10-3 and TRBJ2-7, with TRBD2 identical over 10 bases. V was pared by 7 bases and J by 2 bases, with 11 bases of the junction left unmatched. CDR3 length: 16 residues. The germline V gene encodes CDR1 ENHRY and CDR2 SYGVKD. CDR3 residues: CAIMAGASGGTYEQYF. The CDR3 coding sequence is TGTGCCATCATGGCAGGAGCTAGCGGGGGAACCTACGAGCAGTACTTC.

At least ten counts were recorded for this clonotype. The chain combines TRBV29-1 with TRBJ1-1, with TRBD1 matching 7 bases. After removal of 2 bases from V and 4 bases from J, the junction contained 4 bases not matched to a gene. The CDR3 is 13 residues long. The germline V gene encodes CDR1 SQVTM and CDR2 ANQGSEA. The CDR3 protein is CSVETGEGTEAFF. The CDR3 DNA follows: TGCAGCGTTGAAACAGGGGAAGGCACTGAAGCTTTCTTT.

There are many counts of this clonotype. This chain joins TRBV12-3 or TRBV12-4 and TRBJ2-7; D is unresolved. CDR3 length equals 14 residues. Deletions cut 6 bases from V and 1 base from J, with 13 bases between. The CDR3 spells CASRQDRASYEQYF. DNA of the CDR3: TGTGCCAGCAGGCAGGACCGCGCATCCTACGAGCAGTACTTC.

J is TRBJ1-5 and V is TRBV6-2 or TRBV6-3, with 7 bases identical to TRBD1. Germline values: CDR1 MNHEY, CDR2 SVGEGT. This CDR3 is built from 19 residues. V dropped 2 bases and J dropped 4; count of bases not matched to a gene: 17. The DNA of the CDR3 is TGTGCCAGCAGTTACCCGGGGACAGCTAAGGGAATATGGAATCAGCCCCAGCATTTT. This encodes CASSYPGTAKGIWNQPQHF.

The gene calls are TRBV19 and TRBJ2-2, with TRBD2 matching 9 bases. The CDR3 length is 17 residues. Germline CDR1 and CDR2: LNHDA and SQIVND (reference sequence). Trimming at V came to 3 bases and at J to 5 bases, leaving 10 bases not matched to a gene. CDR3 amino acids: CASSIRSLTSGTGELFF. The CDR3 region has the DNA TGTGCCAGTAGTATCCGCTCTCTGACTAGCGGTACCGGGGAGCTGTTTTTT.

This clonotype was picked up a small number of times. The chain uses TRBV6-5 and TRBJ1-6; maybe TRBD1 (5 bases). Germline V CDR1 and CDR2: MNHEY, SVGAGI. The CDR3 length is 14 residues. V was trimmed by 2 bases and J by 10 bases, leaving 12 bases between them. The CDR3 loop reads CASSYVVGASPLHF. DNA for the CDR3: TGTGCCAGCAGTTACGTAGTCGGGGCATCACCCCTCCACTTT.